This T cell receptor (beta chain) was captured in a study of T cell clonotyping in hematopoietic cell transplantation. The study's findings and limits: Graft donor and pretransplant recipient Inverse Simpson Index values predicted broader posttransplant TCR diversity. Few recipient clonotypes overlapped donors; over 95% were de novo at given depth.

There are 17 residues in the CDR3. V shed 0 bases, J shed 5 bases, and the junction held 10 bases outside the gene matches. Per germline, CDR1 LGHNA and CDR2 YSLEER. Profiled with immunoSEQ multiplex PCR; TCRdb holds only in-frame clones, not every one. Here the sample spans roughly 6,000 clones, 65% to 85% being singletons. As regards this clone: Its antigen remains unidentified.

This specimen consisted of PBMCs, obtained 100 days after allogeneic stem cell transplant. The TCR sequence derives from a female patient under 45 who had an allogeneic stem cell transplant, so the T cells may come from the graft donor. Some clones in this sample may be carry-over from other donors' samples. V is TRBV4-3 and J is TRBJ2-3, with TRBD2 identical over 8 bases. The chain's CDR3 is CASSQDSGGAGGDTQYF. The DNA of the CDR3 is TGCGCCAGCAGCCAAGATTCGGGGGGGGCCGGTGGAGATACGCAGTATTTT.